One sample yielded the 25 T cell receptor beta chains listed below, sequenced in a study of blood T cell repertoires in COVID-19. Profiled with immunoSEQ multiplex PCR; TCRdb holds only in-frame clones, not every one. The sample includes about 210,000 clones, roughly 90% of them seen just once. Sequencing input: PBMCs or T cells enriched from blood (not recorded which). All receptors come from a woman under 30 who had recovered from COVID-19.

This sequence joins TRBV11-3 and TRBJ2-2; maybe TRBD2 (6 bases). In germline, CDR1 is SGHNT, CDR2 YENEEA. V lost 5 bases, J lost 9 bases, and 16 bases lay in between. The CDR3 consists of 14 residues. The CDR3 spells CASSRDSGTRELFF. The CDR3 nucleotides are TGTGCCAGCAGCCGGGACTCCGGAACCAGGGAGCTGTTTTTT.

This rearrangement joins TRBV15 to TRBJ1-3, with 8 bases matching TRBD1. Germline V lookup: CDR1 LNHNV, CDR2 YYDKDF (reference sequence). The CDR3 length is 16 residues. J gave up 2 bases and V 8 bases, and 11 bases lay outside the gene matches. The CDR3 nucleotides are TGTGCCACCCTCAAGTGGGACAGGTACGCTGGAAACACCATATATTTT. Its protein product is CATLKWDRYAGNTIYF. Full variable domain (outside the CDR3, taken from reference TRBV15 and TRBJ1-3): DAMVIQNPRYQVTQFGKPVTLSCSQTLNHNVMYWYQQKSSQAPKLLFHYYDKDFNNEADTPDNFQSRRPNTSFCFLDIRSPGLGDTAMYLCATLKWDRYAGNTIYFGEGSWLTVV.

The chain has TRBV3-1 (or the pseudogene TRBV3-2) and TRBJ2-4; 9 nucleotides line up with TRBD1. This CDR3 region has 16 residues. The germline CDR1 and CDR2 sequences are LGHDT and YNNKEL (reference sequence). The V segment lost 2 bases and the J segment 6 bases; nucleotides outside the gene matches: 8. The CDR3 DNA reads as TGTGCCAGCAGCCAACTTCCATCGGGACAGGGAAACATTCAGTACTTC. The encoded protein is CASSQLPSGQGNIQYF.

The chain links TRBV5-1 to TRBJ1-2; TRBD1 matches 7 bases. CDR3 length: 14 amino acids. Germline assignment: CDR1 SGHRS and CDR2 YFSETQ. The J segment lost 8 bases and the V segment lost 4 bases, leaving 11 bases of the junction unmatched. DNA for the CDR3: TGCGCCAGCAGCCCTCTAACAGGGGATGGGGGCTACACCTTC. It specifies CASSPLTGDGGYTF.

This chain uses TRBV5-1 with TRBJ2-3, with 11 bases identical to TRBD2. The V gene's germline CDR1 is SGHRS and CDR2 YFSETQ. The junction had 6 bases not matched to a gene; V was cut back by 4 bases and J by 5 bases. This CDR3 is built from 15 residues. CDR3 DNA sequence: TGCGCCAGCAGCAGTAGCGGGGGGGTACAAGATACGCAGTATTTT. Its protein is CASSSSGGVQDTQYF.

This chain uses TRBV15 with TRBJ2-3, with 11 positions matching TRBD2. CDR3 length: 15 amino acids. Germline V CDR1 and CDR2: LNHNV, YYDKDF (reference sequence). V lost 7 bases, J lost 8 bases, and 11 bases stayed unmatched. In DNA, the CDR3 is TGTGCCACCATCCTTAGCGGGGGGGACCTCGGTACGCAGTATTTT. Its translation is CATILSGGDLGTQYF.

This clone was observed once. The gene calls are TRBV2 and TRBJ1-6; D gene ambiguous. The V end lost 2 bases, the J end lost 5 bases, and 10 bases lay between the germline ends. The CDR3 has 15 residues. Germline values: CDR1 SNHLY, CDR2 FYNNEI. For the CDR3, the DNA is TGTGCCAGCAGTGAATTTCCAGGCAATAATTCACCCCTCCACTTT. Encoded protein: CASSEFPGNNSPLHF.

V usage is TRBV4-2 and J usage is TRBJ1-6; 7 bases are a match to TRBD1. The CDR3 totals 14 residues. Germline V gives CDR1 LGHNA, CDR2 YNFKEQ. V gave up 1 base and J gave up 7 bases; unmatched junction bases: 1. As DNA, the CDR3 is TGTGCCAGCAGCCAAGCGGGACAGAATTCACCCCTCCACTTT. This sequence encodes CASSQAGQNSPLHF.

The gene calls are TRBV30 and TRBJ2-7; D call uncertain. CDR3 length equals 13 residues. Trimming left V 2 bases short and J 0 bases short, with 8 bases between. Per the germline V gene, CDR1 is GTSNPN and CDR2 is SVGIG (reference sequence). CDR3 in amino acids: CAWSNWSSYEQYF. The CDR3 DNA sequence: TGTGCCTGGAGTAACTGGAGCTCCTACGAGCAGTACTTC. Using reference TRBV30 and TRBJ2-7 for the parts outside the CDR3, the full variable domain is SQTIHQWPATLVQPVGSPLSLECTVEGTSNPNLYWYRQAAGRGLQLLFYSVGIGQISSEVPQNLSASRPQDRQFILSSKKLLLSDSGFYLCAWSNWSSYEQYFGPGTRLTVT.

The chain carries TRBV6-5 and TRBJ1-2; D not resolved. With 4 bases removed from V and 5 bases from J, the gap between germline ends came to 17 bases. CDR3 length: 15 amino acids. Per the germline V gene, CDR1 is MNHEY and CDR2 is SVGAGI. The CDR3 here is CASSSSGSPFYGYTF. CDR3 coding DNA: TGTGCCAGCAGTTCGTCAGGCTCTCCCTTTTATGGCTACACCTTC.

V usage is TRBV25-1 and J usage is TRBJ2-7; 7 bases are a match to TRBD2. The CDR3 length is 13 residues. Trimming took 10 bases from V and 1 from J; bases not matched to a gene: 7. From germline, CDR1 is MGHDK and CDR2 SYGVNS. The chain's CDR3 is CATRLGGSYEQYF. The CDR3, as DNA: TGTGCCACCCGGCTCGGGGGGTCCTACGAGCAGTACTTC.

The J gene is TRBJ1-5, the V gene TRBV6-5; D remains ambiguous. Looked up from germline, CDR1 is MNHEY and CDR2 is SVGAGI. The CDR3 sequence is 15 residues long. V was cut by 7 bases and J by 2 bases, with 15 bases left in between. The CDR3 nucleotides are TGTGCCAGCAATTTCGTAGATCGTGGCAATCAGCCCCAGCATTTT. This codes for CASNFVDRGNQPQHF.

The V and J genes are TRBV15 and TRBJ1-1, with 8 bases matching TRBD1. CDR1 is LNHNV and CDR2 is YYDKDF in the germline V gene (reference sequence). J was trimmed by 4 bases and V by 5 bases; bases with no gene match: 6. This CDR3 is built from 14 residues. Written as DNA, the CDR3 is TGTGCCACCAGCCTCAGGGGGCCTGGCACTGAAGCTTTCTTT. Translated, it gives CATSLRGPGTEAFF.

The gene calls are TRBV6-5 and TRBJ2-6, with D maybe TRBD1 (5 bases). Germline loops: CDR1 MNHEY, CDR2 SVGAGI. The CDR3 covers 14 residues. V lost 7 bases and J 4 bases, leaving 11 bases between the germline ends. CDR3 sequence reads: CASKGALGANVLTF. The CDR3 coding sequence is TGTGCCAGCAAAGGGGCATTAGGGGCCAACGTCCTGACTTTC.

This chain links TRBV19 with TRBJ1-5; D may be TRBD1 (6 bases). Germline CDR1 and CDR2: LNHDA and SQIVND (reference sequence). V lost 2 bases, J lost 2 bases, and 7 bases lay in between. The CDR3 length is 14 residues. CDR3: CASSISGGNQPQHF. The CDR3 nucleotides are TGTGCCAGTAGTATATCAGGGGGCAATCAGCCCCAGCATTTT.

This chain links TRBV11-2 with TRBJ2-7; D possibly corresponds to TRBD1 (6 bases). This CDR3 has 17 amino acids. With 0 bases removed from V and 4 bases from J, the gap between germline ends came to 19 bases. The V gene's germline CDR1 is SGHAT and CDR2 FQNNGV. CDR3 region: CASSLDLSRQVKYEQYF. CDR3 nucleotides: TGTGCCAGCAGCTTAGATCTTTCTAGACAGGTGAAATACGAGCAGTACTTC. Supplemented by reference TRBV11-2 and TRBJ2-7, the full variable domain reads EAGVAQSPRYKIIEKRQSVAFWCNPISGHATLYWYQQILGQGPKLLIQFQNNGVVDDSQLPKDRFSAERLKGVDSTLKIQPAKLEDSAVYLCASSLDLSRQVKYEQYFGPGTRLTVT.

The count of this clone is one. The genes are TRBV2 and TRBJ2-5; the match to TRBD1 covers 7 bases. Germline CDR1 reads SNHLY; CDR2 reads FYNNEI. V dropped 6 bases and J dropped 4; count of bases not matched to a gene: 8. The CDR3 contains 14 residues. The CDR3 DNA is TGTGCCAGCAGCAACAGGGGCGTAAGAGAGACCCAGTACTTC. Translating it yields CASSNRGVRETQYF. Supplemented by reference TRBV2 and TRBJ2-5, the full variable domain reads EPEVTQTPSHQVTQMGQEVILRCVPISNHLYFYWYRQILGQKVEFLVSFYNNEISEKSEIFDDQFSVERPDGSNFTLKIRSTKLEDSAMYFCASSNRGVRETQYFGPGTRLLVL.

This chain uses TRBV18 with TRBJ2-7; a weak D match, TRBD2 (6 bases). The V end was cut by 3 bases, the J end by 3 bases, with 15 bases between. Looked up from germline, CDR1 is KGHSH and CDR2 is LQKENI. The CDR3 runs 15 residues. CDR3 DNA sequence: TGTGCCAGCTCACCGGGACGGGAGTTAGACTACGAGCAGTACTTC. It encodes CASSPGRELDYEQYF.

The rearrangement joins TRBV5-1 to TRBJ2-3, with 8 bases aligning to TRBD1. The junction had 10 bases not matched to a gene; V was cut back by 4 bases and J by 3 bases. The CDR3 is 16 amino acids. CDR1 is SGHRS and CDR2 is YFSETQ in the germline V gene. DNA of the CDR3: TGCGCCAGCAGCACGCCAGGACAGGGCACGACAGATACGCAGTATTTT. Protein sequence: CASSTPGQGTTDTQYF. Full variable domain (outside the CDR3, taken from reference TRBV5-1 and TRBJ2-3): KAGVTQTPRYLIKTRGQQVTLSCSPISGHRSVSWYQQTPGQGLQFLFEYFSETQRNKGNFPGRFSGRQFSNSRSEMNVSTLELGDSALYLCASSTPGQGTTDTQYFGPGTRLTVL.

The chain recombines TRBV3-1 (or the pseudogene TRBV3-2) with TRBJ2-3; 7 nucleotides match TRBD1. CDR3 length: 14 amino acids. Losses at the gene ends were 4 bases for V and 8 bases for J; bases not matched to a gene: 9. CDR1 LGHDT and CDR2 YNNKEL come from the germline V gene (reference sequence). CDR3 bases: TGTGCCAGCAGCCCCCGGGACAGTCGCGCTACGCAGTATTTT. Its protein is CASSPRDSRATQYF.

The chain has TRBV28 and TRBJ2-7; a weak D match, TRBD1 (5 bases). This CDR3 is 14 amino acids long. The germline V and J ends were trimmed by 2 bases and 2 bases, with 10 bases remaining between them. Germline CDR1 reads MDHEN; CDR2 reads SYDVKM. CDR3 amino acids: CASSLKGRAYEQYF. DNA of the CDR3: TGTGCCAGCAGTTTAAAAGGCAGGGCCTACGAGCAGTACTTC.

As to this clone: A junction end diverges from the germline sequence, so it may reflect a read error. V is TRBV18 and J is TRBJ2-1, with TRBD1 matching over 8 bases. The CDR3 has 16 residues. Germline CDR1 is KGHSH and CDR2 is LQKENI. This CDR3 reads CASSRTGTGSFNEQFF. The CDR3, as DNA: TGTGCCAGCTCCCGTACCGGGACAGGCTCCTTCAATGAGCAGTTCTTC.

J is TRBJ2-7 and V is TRBV4-1, with D tentatively TRBD1 (5 bases). CDR1 and CDR2 from the germline V gene are MGHRA and YSYEKL. The V and J ends lost 0 bases and 2 bases respectively, with 11 bases between them. The CDR3 covers 15 residues. The CDR3 bases are TGCGCCAGCAGCCAAGAAACAGGAGATACCTACGAGCAGTACTTC. This sequence encodes CASSQETGDTYEQYF.

The chain recombines TRBV27 with TRBJ1-4; 8 positions agree with TRBD1. Germline V gives CDR1 MNHEY, CDR2 SMNVEV (reference sequence). The CDR3 has 12 amino acids. V gave up 4 bases and J gave up 8 bases; unmatched junction bases: 0. CDR3 amino acids: CASSWDREKLFF. The CDR3 DNA reads as TGTGCCAGCAGTTGGGACAGGGAAAAACTGTTTTTT.

This chain's CDR3 is CASSPRAGNTIYF. The CDR3 nucleotides are TGTGCCAGCAGTCCCCGGGCTGGAAACACCATATATTTT. J is TRBJ1-3 and V is TRBV6-5; no firm D call. Germline V gene sequence: CDR1 MNHEY, CDR2 SVGAGI. CDR3 length equals 13 residues. V was shortened by 5 bases and J by 2 bases, with 7 bases between the two germline ends.